These 13 T cell receptor beta chains came from one sample sequenced in a study of siplizumab effects on memory and regulatory T cells. Clones were read by immunoSEQ multiplex PCR, and TCRdb kept only the in-frame ones, dropping some. The table shows about 80,000 clones, with around 93% occurring only once. Sequencing was done on a sample of CD8+ T cells sorted from blood. The receptors stem from a human donor in good health.

This chain links TRBV27 with TRBJ1-2; 7 positions match TRBD1. This CDR3 region has 14 residues. V lost 5 bases, J lost 6 bases, and 9 bases stayed unmatched. Germline CDR1 and CDR2: MNHEY and SMNVEV (reference sequence). In DNA form, the CDR3 reads TGTGCCAGCAGTCCCAGGGGGAATCTAGATGGCTACACCTTC. Its translation is CASSPRGNLDGYTF.

The chain recombines TRBV16 with TRBJ2-7, with 8 bases matching TRBD1. CDR3 size: 15 residues. Germline-derived CDR1 and CDR2 are KGHSY and FQNENV. V lost 8 bases, J lost 5 bases, and 14 bases stayed unmatched. This chain's CDR3 is CASQPWTGNSHEQYF. In DNA form, the CDR3 reads TGTGCCAGCCAACCCTGGACAGGGAATTCTCACGAGCAGTACTTC. Full variable domain (missing parts from reference TRBV16 and TRBJ2-7): GEEVAQTPKHLVRGEGQKAKLYCAPIKGHSYVFWYQQVLKNEFKFLISFQNENVFDETGMPKERFSAKCLPNSPCSLEIQATKLEDSAVYFCASQPWTGNSHEQYFGPGTRLTVT.

The rearrangement links TRBV4-1 to TRBJ1-1; TRBD1 matches at 7 bases. The CDR3 is 18 residues long. The V segment lost 0 bases and the J segment 4 bases; nucleotides outside the gene matches: 14. Germline V gene lookup returns CDR1 MGHRA and CDR2 YSYEKL. The CDR3 is CASSQEGDRGRMGTEAFF. The CDR3 bases are TGCGCCAGCAGCCAAGAGGGGGACAGAGGGCGTATGGGCACTGAAGCTTTCTTT.

The chain has TRBV28 and TRBJ1-5; D perhaps matches TRBD1 (6 bases). From germline, CDR1 is MDHEN and CDR2 SYDVKM. The CDR3 totals 15 residues. V lost 3 bases to trimming and J lost 7 bases, with 16 bases between them. The CDR3 spells CASSFFHEQGQPQHF. The CDR3, as DNA: TGTGCCAGCAGTTTTTTTCACGAACAGGGCCAGCCCCAGCATTTT.

J is TRBJ2-7 and V is TRBV7-2, with 9 bases matching TRBD2. V shed 4 bases and J 0 bases; nucleotides not matched to a gene: 4. Germline V gene data show CDR1 as SGHTA and CDR2 as FQGNSA. This CDR3 has 15 residues. CDR3: CASSSGTSFSYEQYF. DNA for the CDR3: TGTGCCAGCAGCTCCGGGACTAGCTTCTCCTACGAGCAGTACTTC. Drawing the rest from reference TRBV7-2 and TRBJ2-7, the complete variable domain is GAGVSQSPSNKVTEKGKDVELRCDPISGHTALYWYRQSLGQGLEFLIYFQGNSAPDKSGLPSDRFSAERTGGSVSTLTIQRTQQEDSAVYLCASSSGTSFSYEQYFGPGTRLTVT.

The chain carries TRBV27 and TRBJ2-7; D perhaps matches TRBD2 (7 bases). The CDR3 extends over 13 amino acids. CDR1 is MNHEY and CDR2 is SMNVEV in the germline V gene (reference sequence). The germline V and J ends were trimmed by 5 bases and 4 bases, with 12 bases remaining between them. CDR3: CASSGGAAYEQYF. DNA of the CDR3: TGTGCCAGCAGTGGGGGGGCTGCATACGAGCAGTACTTC.

This chain uses TRBV19 with TRBJ2-3, with TRBD2 matching 7 bases. CDR3 length: 13 amino acids. The V segment lost 4 bases and the J segment 3 bases; nucleotides outside the gene matches: 1. Germline assignment: CDR1 LNHDA and CDR2 SQIVND (reference sequence). The CDR3 reads CASSSGRTDTQYF. The CDR3 nucleotides read TGTGCCAGTAGTAGCGGGAGAACAGATACGCAGTATTTT.

The J gene is TRBJ2-1, the V gene TRBV11-3, with D unclear. Germline-derived CDR1 and CDR2 are SGHNT and YENEEA. CDR3 size: 12 residues. V lost 4 bases and J 9 bases, leaving 10 bases between the germline ends. The CDR3 DNA reads TGTGCCAGCAGCTCCAAGTGGGGTGAGCAGTTCTTC. This codes for CASSSKWGEQFF.

V and J are TRBV19 and TRBJ1-1; tentative D call: TRBD1 (5 bases). The CDR3 extends over 14 amino acids. Trimming stripped 3 bases from V and 5 bases from J, with 13 bases between. CDR1 is LNHDA and CDR2 is SQIVND in the germline V gene (reference sequence). In nucleotides, the CDR3 is TGTGCCAGTAGTATGGGGAACGGGGCGACTGAAGCTTTCTTT. This translates into CASSMGNGATEAFF. The variable domain in full, with the rest retrieved from reference TRBV19 and TRBJ1-1, is DGGITQSPKYLFRKEGQNVTLSCEQNLNHDAMYWYRQDPGQGLRLIYYSQIVNDFQKGDIAEGYSVSREKKESFPLTVTSAQKNPTAFYLCASSMGNGATEAFFGQGTRLTVV.

The chain employs TRBV10-3 and TRBJ1-2, with D unclear. With 4 bases removed from V and 2 bases from J, the gap between germline ends came to 11 bases. The CDR3 runs to 14 residues. Germline V gives CDR1 ENHRY, CDR2 SYGVKD. The CDR3 DNA reads TGTGCCATCAGTGTAGGCGGCTCAAACTATGGCTACACCTTC. This encodes CAISVGGSNYGYTF.

The CDR3 sequence is CASSLYIYEQYF. In DNA, the CDR3 is TGTGCCAGCAGTCTGTACATCTACGAGCAGTACTTC. The J gene is TRBJ2-7, the V gene TRBV28; D is uncertain. The CDR3 covers 12 residues. The germline gives CDR1 MDHEN, CDR2 SYDVKM. The V gene lost 5 bases and the J gene lost 3 bases, with 8 bases spanning the gap.

The V call is TRBV5-1, the J call TRBJ2-1; D is undetermined. CDR3 length equals 13 residues. V was pared by 0 bases and J by 4 bases, with 5 bases between. CDR1 and CDR2 (germline): SGHRS, YFSETQ. This CDR3 is CASSLGGYNEQFF. The DNA of the CDR3 is TGCGCCAGCAGCTTGGGGGGATACAATGAGCAGTTCTTC.

This chain links TRBV4-1 with TRBJ2-2; 10 bases line up with TRBD2. J gave up 4 bases and V 3 bases, and 5 bases lay outside the gene matches. CDR3 size: 16 residues. Germline CDR1 MGHRA, CDR2 YSYEKL. The CDR3 region is CASSHPAGGGTGELFF. In nucleotides, the CDR3 is TGCGCCAGCAGCCACCCAGCGGGAGGGGGCACCGGGGAGCTGTTTTTT.